This T cell receptor beta chain originates from a study of identical twins. TCRdb recomputed calls from the 5' RACE reads with MiXCR, one row per CDR3 protein. Of about 250,000 distinct CDR3 sequences in the sample, approximately 7.9% were seen once. The sample was also linked to a second study, of yellow fever vaccine responses in identical twins.

The sequence derives from a woman aged 18-29 years in good health. The sample comprised CD8+ T cells sorted from blood.

CDR3 sequence reads: CATGQGGTEAFF. CDR3 nucleotides: TGTGCCACGGGACAGGGGGGCACTGAAGCTTTCTTT. This sequence joins TRBV10-3 and TRBJ1-1; 11 bases fit TRBD1. The CDR3 extends over 12 amino acids. Germline CDR1 ENHRY, CDR2 SYGVKD. With 10 bases clipped from V and 4 bases from J, the junction kept 2 bases outside the gene matches.